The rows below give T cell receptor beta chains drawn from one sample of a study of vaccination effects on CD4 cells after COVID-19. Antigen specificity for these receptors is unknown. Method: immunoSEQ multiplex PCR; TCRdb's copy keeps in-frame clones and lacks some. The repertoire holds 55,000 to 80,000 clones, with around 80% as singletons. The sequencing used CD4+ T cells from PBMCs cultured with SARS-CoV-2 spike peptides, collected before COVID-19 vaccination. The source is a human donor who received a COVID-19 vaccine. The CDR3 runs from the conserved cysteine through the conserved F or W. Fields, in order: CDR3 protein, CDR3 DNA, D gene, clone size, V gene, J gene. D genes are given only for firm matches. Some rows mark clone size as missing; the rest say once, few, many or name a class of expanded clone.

CDR3aa: CASSGTGNSPLHF
CDR3nt: TGTGCCAGCAGCGGGACAGGCAATTCACCCCTCCACTTT
d_gene: TRBD1
abundance: -
v_gene: TRBV2
j_gene: TRBJ1-6

CDR3aa: CASSYLKGQGNQPQHF
CDR3nt: TGTGCCAGCAGTTACTTGAAGGGACAGGGTAATCAGCCCCAGCATTTT
d_gene: TRBD1
abundance: -
v_gene: TRBV6-2/TRBV6-3
j_gene: TRBJ1-5

CDR3aa: CASSWGEFNSPLHF
CDR3nt: TGTGCCAGCAGTTGGGGCGAGTTCAATTCACCCCTCCACTTT
d_gene: -
abundance: -
v_gene: TRBV6-2/TRBV6-3
j_gene: TRBJ1-6

CDR3aa: CASSMQRDSEKLFF
CDR3nt: TGTGCCAGCAGTATGCAGAGGGATTCGGAAAAACTGTTTTTT
d_gene: -
abundance: -
v_gene: TRBV2
j_gene: TRBJ1-4

CDR3aa: CASPVGLAGGLVSDTQYF
CDR3nt: TGTGCCAGCCCAGTGGGGCTAGCGGGGGGGCTAGTCTCAGATACGCAGTATTTT
d_gene: TRBD2
abundance: -
v_gene: TRBV5-8
j_gene: TRBJ2-3

CDR3aa: CASSPGGVRGTEAFF
CDR3nt: TGTGCCAGCAGCCCCGGGGGGGTCCGAGGCACTGAAGCTTTCTTT
d_gene: -
abundance: -
v_gene: TRBV9
j_gene: TRBJ1-1

CDR3aa: CASSWGQGHQPQHF
CDR3nt: TGTGCCAGCAGTTGGGGACAGGGGCATCAGCCCCAGCATTTT
d_gene: TRBD1
abundance: few
v_gene: TRBV6-6
j_gene: TRBJ1-5

CDR3aa: CASSLIGQTYNEQFF
CDR3nt: TGCGCCAGCAGCTTGATTGGACAGACCTACAATGAGCAGTTCTTC
d_gene: -
abundance: -
v_gene: TRBV5-1
j_gene: TRBJ2-1

CDR3aa: CASRIYPSQETQYF
CDR3nt: TGTGCCAGCAGGATATACCCGTCACAAGAGACCCAGTACTTC
d_gene: -
abundance: -
v_gene: TRBV6-5
j_gene: TRBJ2-5

CDR3aa: CASSGFSALGTEAFF
CDR3nt: TGTGCCAGCAGCGGATTCAGCGCCCTCGGGACTGAAGCTTTCTTT
d_gene: -
abundance: once
v_gene: TRBV9
j_gene: TRBJ1-1

CDR3aa: CAWSRSVIDQPQHF
CDR3nt: TGTGCCTGGAGTAGGTCCGTAATCGATCAGCCCCAGCATTTT
d_gene: -
abundance: -
v_gene: TRBV30
j_gene: TRBJ1-5

CDR3aa: CASTRGAETQYF
CDR3nt: TGCGCCAGTACCAGGGGCGCTGAGACCCAGTACTTC
d_gene: -
abundance: once
v_gene: TRBV5-1
j_gene: TRBJ2-5

CDR3aa: CASSVEGGGPSYNEQFF
CDR3nt: TGTGCCAGCAGCGTAGAGGGCGGGGGGCCCTCCTACAATGAGCAGTTCTTC
d_gene: TRBD2
abundance: once
v_gene: TRBV9
j_gene: TRBJ2-1

CDR3aa: CASSPHRGPEQFF
CDR3nt: TGTGCCAGCAGCCCCCATCGGGGTCCGGAGCAGTTCTTC
d_gene: -
abundance: -
v_gene: TRBV5-5
j_gene: TRBJ2-1

CDR3aa: CASRRVQGMSNEQFF
CDR3nt: TGTGCCAGCAGGAGGGTTCAGGGGATGAGCAATGAGCAGTTCTTC
d_gene: -
abundance: -
v_gene: TRBV27
j_gene: TRBJ2-1

CDR3aa: CASSRTSGYTGELFF
CDR3nt: TGTGCCAGCAGCCGGACTAGCGGTTACACCGGGGAGCTGTTTTTT
d_gene: TRBD2
abundance: -
v_gene: TRBV7-3
j_gene: TRBJ2-2

CDR3aa: CASSLGRGQSVFGGDTQYF
CDR3nt: TGTGCCAGCAGCTTAGGTCGTGGACAGTCTGTGTTCGGGGGCGATACGCAGTATTTT
d_gene: -
abundance: -
v_gene: TRBV7-3
j_gene: TRBJ2-3

CDR3aa: CASSLVGGSSYNEQFF
CDR3nt: TGCGCCAGCAGCTTGGTGGGGGGCAGCTCCTACAATGAGCAGTTCTTC
d_gene: -
abundance: -
v_gene: TRBV5-1
j_gene: TRBJ2-1

CDR3aa: CASSNRGAGELFF
CDR3nt: TGTGCCAGCAGCAACAGGGGTGCCGGGGAGCTGTTTTTT
d_gene: TRBD1
abundance: -
v_gene: TRBV6-5
j_gene: TRBJ2-2

CDR3aa: CASSPGGTGRETQYF
CDR3nt: TGTGCCAGCAGCCCGGGGGGGACGGGCAGGGAGACCCAGTACTTC
d_gene: TRBD2
abundance: -
v_gene: TRBV7-7
j_gene: TRBJ2-5

CDR3aa: CARSPGGMHTGELFF
CDR3nt: TGTGCCAGAAGTCCAGGGGGGATGCACACCGGGGAGCTGTTTTTT
d_gene: -
abundance: -
v_gene: TRBV5-3
j_gene: TRBJ2-2

CDR3aa: CASSKWTGVDTGELFF
CDR3nt: TGTGCCAGCAGCAAGTGGACAGGGGTCGACACCGGGGAGCTGTTTTTT
d_gene: TRBD1
abundance: once
v_gene: TRBV5-5
j_gene: TRBJ2-2

CDR3aa: CASSQRGYTDTQYF
CDR3nt: TGTGCCAGCTCACAGCGGGGGTACACAGATACGCAGTATTTT
d_gene: TRBD2
abundance: -
v_gene: TRBV18
j_gene: TRBJ2-3

CDR3aa: CASSPIGGGVNTEAFF
CDR3nt: TGTGCCAGCTCACCAATAGGGGGTGGGGTGAACACTGAAGCTTTCTTT
d_gene: -
abundance: -
v_gene: TRBV18
j_gene: TRBJ1-1

CDR3aa: CASSPEQPQETQYF
CDR3nt: TGTGCCAGCAGTCCCGAACAGCCTCAAGAGACCCAGTACTTC
d_gene: -
abundance: -
v_gene: TRBV2
j_gene: TRBJ2-5

CDR3aa: CASSLAKGQGQETQYF
CDR3nt: TGTGCCAGCAGCTTAGCGAAGGGACAGGGCCAAGAGACCCAGTACTTC
d_gene: TRBD1
abundance: -
v_gene: TRBV7-7
j_gene: TRBJ2-5

CDR3aa: CASSVEGGNYGYTF
CDR3nt: TGTGCCAGCAGCGTAGAAGGGGGAAACTATGGCTACACCTTC
d_gene: -
abundance: -
v_gene: TRBV9
j_gene: TRBJ1-2

CDR3aa: CASSFAVSTDTQYF
CDR3nt: TGTGCCAGCAGCTTCGCAGTGAGCACAGATACGCAGTATTTT
d_gene: -
abundance: -
v_gene: TRBV7-2
j_gene: TRBJ2-3

CDR3aa: CASSWQQGANYGYTF
CDR3nt: TGCGCCAGCAGCTGGCAACAGGGAGCTAACTATGGCTACACCTTC
d_gene: -
abundance: -
v_gene: TRBV5-1
j_gene: TRBJ1-2

CDR3aa: CASSPERSSEKLFF
CDR3nt: TGTGCCAGCTCACCAGAGAGGAGCAGTGAAAAACTGTTTTTT
d_gene: -
abundance: -
v_gene: TRBV18
j_gene: TRBJ1-4

CDR3aa: CASSSREDQPQHF
CDR3nt: TGTGCCAGCAGTTCCAGGGAAGATCAGCCCCAGCATTTT
d_gene: -
abundance: -
v_gene: TRBV12-3/TRBV12-4
j_gene: TRBJ1-5

CDR3aa: CASSLYLGQGSETQYF
CDR3nt: TGTGCCAGCAGCTTATATCTTGGACAGGGGTCAGAGACCCAGTACTTC
d_gene: TRBD1
abundance: -
v_gene: TRBV7-9
j_gene: TRBJ2-5

CDR3aa: CASSYDSSTDTQYF
CDR3nt: TGCGCCAGCAGCTATGACAGCAGCACAGATACGCAGTATTTT
d_gene: -
abundance: -
v_gene: TRBV5-1
j_gene: TRBJ2-3

CDR3aa: CASSEVSTDTQYF
CDR3nt: TGTGCCAGCAGTGAGGTGAGCACAGATACGCAGTATTTT
d_gene: -
abundance: -
v_gene: TRBV25-1
j_gene: TRBJ2-3

CDR3aa: CASKQGSSTDTQYF
CDR3nt: TGTGCCAGCAAGCAGGGCAGTTCCACAGATACGCAGTATTTT
d_gene: -
abundance: -
v_gene: TRBV5-4
j_gene: TRBJ2-3

CDR3aa: CASSVNQDSGNTIYF
CDR3nt: TGTGCCAGCAGCGTAAACCAGGACTCTGGAAACACCATATATTTT
d_gene: -
abundance: -
v_gene: TRBV9
j_gene: TRBJ1-3

CDR3aa: CASSLGGVSPLHF
CDR3nt: TGTGCCAGCAGCCTGGGAGGGGTTTCACCCCTCCACTTT
d_gene: -
abundance: few
v_gene: TRBV14
j_gene: TRBJ1-6

CDR3aa: CSAREAFTQYF
CDR3nt: TGCAGTGCCCGAGAAGCTTTTACGCAGTATTTT
d_gene: -
abundance: -
v_gene: TRBV20-1
j_gene: TRBJ2-3

CDR3aa: CASSSQGARREKLFF
CDR3nt: TGTGCCAGCAGCTCCCAGGGGGCGCGGAGAGAAAAACTGTTTTTT
d_gene: TRBD1
abundance: once
v_gene: TRBV5-6
j_gene: TRBJ1-4

CDR3aa: CATSRDRVNSPLHF
CDR3nt: TGTGCCACCTCTCGGGACAGGGTCAATTCACCCCTCCACTTT
d_gene: TRBD1
abundance: -
v_gene: TRBV2
j_gene: TRBJ1-6